The present T cell receptor (beta chain) was sequenced within a study of shared clonotypes between healthy human individuals. In the study overall: Contributing individuals were a couple of females and three males aged 18 to 49.

Naive CD8 cells lacked CD45RO and underwent positive selection for CCR7, leaving out terminally differentiated effector memory CD45RA+ cells. The study drew all its donors from Caucasian adults living in Nashville, Tennessee. As handled by the study authors: For the immunoSEQ data, sequences were junction-only without quality scores, so filtering differed. Assay used: immunoSEQ multiplex PCR; TCRdb lists only in-frame clones, some missing. V and J calls plus clone size are reproduced from that table; the DNA served to infer D and trimming. The data show around 2.1 million clones, 90% to 95% seen once. V shed 0 bases, J shed 3 bases, and the junction held 12 bases outside the gene matches. The length of the CDR3 is 18 residues. CDR1 ENHRY and CDR2 SYGVKD come from the germline V gene.

The source of this sequence is a man aged 18 to 29 in good health. Some clones in this sample may be carry-over from other donors' samples. Source material: naive CD8+ T cells from PBMCs. The V gene is TRBV10-3, the J gene TRBJ2-7; 9 positions agree with TRBD1. The DNA of the CDR3 is TGTGCCATCAGTGAGTCAAGGAATACCGGGACAGGGCTCTACGAGCAGTACTTC. Translation gives CAISESRNTGTGLYEQYF.